This record covers a single T cell receptor (beta chain). No antigen is known for it. The sequence runs out 3 residues before the end of the CDR3; the remainder is reconstructed from the germline J gene. Sequencing was performed with immunoSEQ multiplex PCR; in TCRdb, only in-frame clones are kept and a portion is missing. The sample has 30,000 to 40,000 clones, and its top ten clones hold under 8%. This sample is part of a study of T cells in women clearing cervical HPV infection. The wider study: Control women cleared a single incident HPV16 infection within 12 months.

Notes on the study in general: Effector/memory and HPV-specific T cells were not isolated, and association timing is unknown.

The CDR3 length is 14 residues. Germline assignment: CDR1 GTSNPN and CDR2 SVGIG (reference sequence). The TCR was taken from a woman aged 18 to 69 with a cervical HPV16 infection that either progressed to CIN3+ or cleared (not recorded which). This rearrangement joins TRBV30 to TRBJ2-2; the D is unclear. The sequencing sample was made of blood buffy coat. CDR3 DNA (partial): TGTGCCTGGACCATTAGCTCCTATAATTCACCG. Its translation: CAWTISSYNSP. The CDR3, in full, reads CAWTISSYNSPLFF.